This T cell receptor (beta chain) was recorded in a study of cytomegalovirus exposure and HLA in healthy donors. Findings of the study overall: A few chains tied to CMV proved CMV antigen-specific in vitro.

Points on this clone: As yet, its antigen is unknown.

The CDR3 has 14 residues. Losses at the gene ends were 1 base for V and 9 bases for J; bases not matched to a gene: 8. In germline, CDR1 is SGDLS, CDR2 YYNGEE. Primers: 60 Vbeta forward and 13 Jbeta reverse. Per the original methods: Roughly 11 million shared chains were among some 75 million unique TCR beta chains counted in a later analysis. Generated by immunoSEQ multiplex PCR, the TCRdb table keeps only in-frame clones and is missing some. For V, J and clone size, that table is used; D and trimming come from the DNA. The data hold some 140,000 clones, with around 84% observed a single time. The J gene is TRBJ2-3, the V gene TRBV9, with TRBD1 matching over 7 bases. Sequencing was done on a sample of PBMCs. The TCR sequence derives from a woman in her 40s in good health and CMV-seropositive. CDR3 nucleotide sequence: TGTGCCAGCAGCGTAACCGGACAGGCTCGAACGCAGTATTTT. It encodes CASSVTGQARTQYF.